This passage covers 4 T cell receptor beta chains from one sample sequenced in a study of cytomegalovirus exposure and HLA in healthy donors. A multiplex PCR was run with 60 Vbeta primers and 13 Jbeta primers. Assay used: immunoSEQ multiplex PCR; TCRdb lists only in-frame clones, some missing. In the table there are about 170,000 clones, approximately 71% of which are singletons. Input material: PBMCs. These receptors originate from a girl aged 5 to 17 in good health and CMV-seronegative.

J is TRBJ2-2 and V is TRBV5-6, with a weak D call TRBD2 (6 bases). V was clipped by 3 bases and J by 3 bases, with 15 bases between them. From germline, CDR1 is SGHDT and CDR2 YYEEEE. This CDR3 contains 16 residues. The CDR3 is CASSWRAGKHTGELFF. CDR3 nucleotides: TGTGCCAGCAGCTGGAGGGCAGGAAAACACACCGGGGAGCTGTTTTTT.

The chain joins TRBV5-4 to TRBJ1-1; D possibly corresponds to TRBD1 (5 bases). Germline V lookup: CDR1 SGHNT, CDR2 YYREEE (reference sequence). This CDR3 is 14 amino acids long. The V end was cut by 6 bases, the J end by 2 bases, with 14 bases between. CDR3 residues: CASNPGTGNTEAFF. In DNA form, the CDR3 reads TGTGCCAGCAACCCGGGTACAGGCAACACTGAAGCTTTCTTT.

The gene calls are TRBV6-5 and TRBJ1-1, with D tentatively TRBD1 (6 bases). Per germline, CDR1 MNHEY and CDR2 SVGAGI. V lost 4 bases and J 11 bases, leaving 17 bases between the germline ends. The CDR3 covers 13 residues. The CDR3 DNA sequence: TGTGCCAGCAGTTTTGGAGGGGGGAGGGAGGCTTTCTTT. Amino acids: CASSFGGGREAFF.

The chain is built from TRBV5-4 and TRBJ1-1; D is possibly TRBD1 (5 bases). The CDR3 consists of 13 residues. Between the trimmed V and J ends, which lost 0 bases and 5 bases, there was a span of 8 bases. Germline CDR1 and CDR2: SGHNT and YYREEE (reference sequence). The CDR3 DNA reads as TGTGCCAGCAGCTTGGGGGGGGGAACTGAAGCTTTCTTT. Its protein product is CASSLGGGTEAFF.